The 5 T cell receptor beta chains presented below share a single source sample, sequenced in a study of shared clonotypes between healthy human individuals. TCRdb keeps only in-frame clones here, not all; method: immunoSEQ multiplex PCR. Counted here are 2 million to 3 million clones, approximately 93% occurring once; the ten biggest clones make up around 0.4%. The source material was naive CD4+ T cells from PBMCs. The subset is: CD45RA+ positively selected. The receptors originated from a man between 18 and 29 years old in good health. Some clones in this sample may be carry-over from other donors' samples.

V usage is TRBV5-1 and J usage is TRBJ2-7; D may be TRBD1 (5 bases). Looked up from germline, CDR1 is SGHRS and CDR2 is YFSETQ. This CDR3 has 14 residues. V was cut by 0 bases and J by 4 bases, with 11 bases left in between. CDR3 region: CASSLAQGEYEQYF. The CDR3 bases are TGCGCCAGCAGCTTGGCTCAGGGCGAGTACGAGCAGTACTTC.

The chain couples TRBV5-1 to TRBJ2-1, with D unclear. Trimming removed 0 bases from V and 8 bases from J, with 12 bases in between. Germline assignment: CDR1 SGHRS and CDR2 YFSETQ. There are 14 residues in the CDR3. CDR3 residues: CASSLESAADEQFF. The CDR3 DNA reads as TGCGCCAGCAGCTTGGAATCGGCGGCCGATGAGCAGTTCTTC.

The chain has TRBV6-1 and TRBJ1-2, with D perhaps matching TRBD1 (5 bases). CDR3 length: 14 residues. V lost 4 bases, J lost 2 bases, and 11 bases lay in between. Germline CDR1 MNHNS, CDR2 SASEGT. CDR3 amino acids: CASSAGVINYGYTF. DNA for the CDR3: TGTGCCAGCAGTGCGGGGGTGATCAACTATGGCTACACCTTC.

The chain couples TRBV6-5 to TRBJ2-7; D remains unclear. The V end lost 0 bases, the J end lost 2 bases, and 14 bases lay between the germline ends. This CDR3 is 16 amino acids long. Germline V gene lookup returns CDR1 MNHEY and CDR2 SVGAGI. CDR3 in amino acids: CASSYSEPRVAYEQYF. Here the CDR3 DNA reads TGTGCCAGCAGTTACTCGGAACCCCGAGTTGCCTACGAGCAGTACTTC.

The gene calls are TRBV7-9 and TRBJ2-7; 7 bases match TRBD2. This CDR3 comprises 14 residues. V trimming: 0 bases; J trimming: 4 bases; junction bases outside the gene matches: 3. Germline-derived CDR1 and CDR2 are SEHNR and FQNEAQ (reference sequence). The CDR3: CASSLARETYEQYF. Here the CDR3 DNA reads TGTGCCAGCAGCTTAGCGCGGGAGACATACGAGCAGTACTTC.